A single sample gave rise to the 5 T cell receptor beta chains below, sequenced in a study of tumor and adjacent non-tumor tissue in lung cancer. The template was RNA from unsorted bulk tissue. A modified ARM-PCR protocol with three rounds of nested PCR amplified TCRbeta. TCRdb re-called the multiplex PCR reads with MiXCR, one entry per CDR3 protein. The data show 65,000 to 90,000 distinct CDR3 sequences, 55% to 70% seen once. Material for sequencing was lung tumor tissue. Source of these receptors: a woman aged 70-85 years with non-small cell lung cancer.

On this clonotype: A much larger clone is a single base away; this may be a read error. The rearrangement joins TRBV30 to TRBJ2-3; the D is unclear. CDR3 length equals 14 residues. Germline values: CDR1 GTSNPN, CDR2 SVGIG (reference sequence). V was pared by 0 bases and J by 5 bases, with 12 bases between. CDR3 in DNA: TGTGCCTGGAGTGTACATCAGGCAGTAGATACGCAGTATTTT. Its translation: CAWSVHQAVDTQYF.

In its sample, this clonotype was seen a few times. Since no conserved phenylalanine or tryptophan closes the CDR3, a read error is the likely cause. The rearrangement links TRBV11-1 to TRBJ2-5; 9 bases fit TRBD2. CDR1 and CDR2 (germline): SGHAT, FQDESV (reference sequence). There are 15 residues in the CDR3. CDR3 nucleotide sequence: TGTGCCAGTAGCTTAAAGGCGGGAGGGCAAGAGACCCAGTACTTG. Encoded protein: CASSLKAGGQETQYL.

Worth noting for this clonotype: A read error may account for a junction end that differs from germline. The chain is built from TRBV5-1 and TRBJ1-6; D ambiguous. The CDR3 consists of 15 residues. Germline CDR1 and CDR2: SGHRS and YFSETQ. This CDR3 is CASSLGPPGNSPLNF. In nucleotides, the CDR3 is TGCGCCAGCAGCCTCGGACCACCGGGAAATTCACCCCTCAACTTT.

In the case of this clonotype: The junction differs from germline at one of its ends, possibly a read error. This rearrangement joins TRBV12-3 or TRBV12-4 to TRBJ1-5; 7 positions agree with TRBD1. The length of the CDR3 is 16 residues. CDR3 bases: TGTGTCAGCAGTTTATCTGCCAGGGGGGTTAGTCGGCCCCAGCATTTT. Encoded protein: CVSSLSARGVSRPQHF.

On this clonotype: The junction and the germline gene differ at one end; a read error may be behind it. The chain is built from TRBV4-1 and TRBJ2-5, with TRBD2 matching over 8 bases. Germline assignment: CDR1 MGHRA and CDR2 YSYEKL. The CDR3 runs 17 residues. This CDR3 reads CVSSQESLLAGQETQYF. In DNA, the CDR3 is TGCGTCAGCAGCCAAGAGAGTCTGCTAGCGGGCCAGGAGACCCAGTACTTC.